Here is one T cell receptor beta chain with its context. Its antigen is still unknown. It has no much larger one-base neighbor in the sample; base qualities were not kept. The data were obtained in a study of blood T cell repertoires in COVID-19 (dated by TCRdb to the early 2020s). For the wider study: The collaborator samples originated in the United States, Italy and Spain and spanned the acute and convalescent phases of COVID-19. Nearly every sample came with metadata listing a de-identified subject ID, COVID-19 status, age in years and sex. Subjects who had been exposed to COVID-19, were actively infected with it, or had recovered from it provided the deeply sampled blood TCRbeta repertoires that made up the dataset. The material from the prospective study consisted of cDNA or gDNA derived from T cells, B-cell-depleted T cells, or PBMCs. A freely available public database, intended as a resource for researchers studying the immune response to SARS-CoV-2, is where the repertoires were released. Where available, HLA class I and class II types were obtained from metadata supplied by the sample provider rather than from assay-based typing. Samples were obtained from the ongoing ImmuneRACE study (first 160 participants) and from 1,254 subjects provided by 6 global collaborators. Overall results and qualifications from the work: How much clinical and demographic metadata was included differed by source and by participant, and the metadata was provided uncurated.

Counted from cysteine to phenylalanine, this CDR3 has 16 amino acids. Only the CDR3 DNA is retained, 48 bases long and in frame from the first base. The CDR1 and CDR2 encoded by the germline V gene are SGDLS and YYNGEE. V is reduced by 4 bases and J by 5 bases, leaving a spacing of 21 bases between them. The collaborating institutions used their own protocols to collect whole blood in K2EDTA tubes. For TCRbeta analysis, collaborator samples were shipped as frozen whole blood, as isolated PBMCs, or as DNA extracted from either sample type. The immunoSEQ Assay, a bias-controlled multiplex PCR, was used to amplify TCRbeta CDR3 regions from genomic DNA. In the original analysis: Nucleated cell counts per sample were estimated from amplification of reference gene primers within the assay. Sequence reads were collapsed and filtered to measure the absolute abundance of every unique TCRbeta CDR3 rearrangement. Productive Simpson clonality was computed per sample as the square root of Simpson's diversity index over productive rearrangements. Not all clones reach the TCRdb copy of this immuneACCESS table, which keeps in-frame sequences only. Checked studies attribute under half of the gap to unresolved V genes and leave the rest unexplained. V and J calls and clone size are given by that table; D and trimming were obtained from the DNA. In this sample the table shows approximately 40,000 clones, around 90% of which occur a single time. Roughly 10% of the sample belongs to the ten largest clones.

This TCR was sampled from a woman in her 70s with acute or convalescent COVID-19. The chain uses TRBV9 and TRBJ2-5; 7 matching bases give a weak D call of TRBD2. Sequences were obtained from peripheral blood. CDR3 loop: CASSIRGEGGSETQYF. The base sequence is TGTGCCAGCAGCATCCGCGGGGAGGGGGGCTCGGAGACCCAGTACTTC. With all but the CDR3 taken from the reference TRBV9 and TRBJ2-5 genes, the full variable domain is: DSGVTQTPKHLITATGQRVTLRCSPRSGDLSVYWYQQSLDQGLQFLIQYYNGEERAKGNILERFSAQQFPDLHSELNLSSLELGDSALYFCASSIRGEGGSETQYFGPGTRLLVL.